The present entry profiles one T cell receptor beta chain with its context. Original methodology: Estimates of nucleated cell counts were drawn from the amplification of reference gene primers. Measured with immunoSEQ multiplex PCR; TCRdb has only the in-frame clones, and not every one. From that table come the V and J calls and clone size; the DNA was used to work out D and trimming. Among 90,000 to 140,000 clones, roughly 79% were seen once, and the ten largest hold over 9%. The data originate from a study of blood T cell repertoires in COVID-19. In the study overall: Some COVID-19 samples were acute and others convalescent; all came from the United States, Italy and Spain. PBMCs, B-cell-depleted T cells, or T cells provided the cDNA or gDNA that made up the material.

The germline V gene has CDR1 LNHDA and CDR2 SQIVND (reference sequence). Trimming removed 6 bases at V and 1 base at J, with 10 bases between. CDR3 size: 15 residues. Input material: peripheral blood. The rearrangement links TRBV19 to TRBJ2-6, with TRBD1 as a possible D gene (6 bases). The clonotype comes from a woman aged 70 to 79 with acute or convalescent COVID-19. CDR3 sequence: CASRTGRSGANVLTF. CDR3 coding DNA: TGTGCCAGTAGGACAGGAAGGTCTGGGGCCAACGTCCTGACTTTC.